A selection of T cell receptor beta chains follows, all from one sample in a study of vaccination effects on CD4 cells after COVID-19. The table came from immunoSEQ multiplex PCR; TCRdb's copy has only in-frame clones and leaves some out. The sample includes roughly 29,000 clones, less than 75% of them seen just once. No antigen has been assigned to these receptors. The material was CD4+ T cells from PBMCs cultured without peptide, obtained before COVID-19 vaccination. All receptors derive from a human donor who received a COVID-19 vaccine. The CDR3 runs from the conserved cysteine through the conserved F or W. A D gene is named only where the DNA matches it firmly. The size entry is marked missing in some rows and otherwise reads once, few, many or a size class.

TRBD2	TRBV13	TRBJ2-1	NA	CASSLLAGSHNEQFF	TGTGCCAGCAGCTTACTAGCGGGATCTCACAATGAGCAGTTCTTC
NA	TRBV2	TRBJ2-5	NA	CASRNQGRETQYF	TGTGCCAGCAGGAACCAGGGAAGGGAGACCCAGTACTTC
TRBD2	TRBV11-2	TRBJ2-5	NA	CASSPIGGARSETQYF	TGTGCCAGCAGCCCTATCGGGGGGGCTAGGAGCGAGACCCAGTACTTC
NA	TRBV6-5	TRBJ2-5	NA	CASSFSGQETQYF	TGTGCCAGCAGTTTCAGCGGTCAAGAGACCCAGTACTTC
TRBD1	TRBV19	TRBJ2-3	NA	CASSETGADTQYF	TGTGCCAGTAGTGAAACAGGGGCAGATACGCAGTATTTT
NA	TRBV10-1	TRBJ1-3	NA	CASSEEGRGNTIYF	TGCGCCAGCAGTGAGGAGGGCCGTGGAAACACCATATATTTT
TRBD2	TRBV19	TRBJ2-1	NA	CASTPGTSGRGNEQFF	TGTGCCAGTACCCCAGGAACTAGCGGGAGGGGCAATGAGCAGTTCTTC
NA	TRBV30	TRBJ2-5	NA	CAWSVRLKETQYF	TGTGCCTGGAGTGTACGTCTGAAAGAGACCCAGTACTTC
NA	TRBV6-5	TRBJ2-5	NA	CASSPAGSKETQYF	TGTGCCAGCAGTCCTGCCGGGAGTAAAGAGACCCAGTACTTC
NA	TRBV18	TRBJ2-3	few	CASSPGQPSTDTQYF	TGTGCCAGCTCACCAGGGCAGCCTAGCACAGATACGCAGTATTTT
NA	TRBV10-1	TRBJ1-4	few	CASSELAGYEKLFF	TGCGCCAGCAGTGAGCTTGCCGGATATGAAAAACTGTTTTTT
TRBD1	TRBV7-9	TRBJ1-2	NA	CASSLVQGKGYTF	TGTGCCAGCAGCTTAGTACAGGGGAAGGGCTACACCTTC
NA	TRBV7-9	TRBJ1-2	few	CASSPIDGYTF	TGTGCCAGCAGCCCGATAGATGGCTACACCTTC
NA	TRBV12-3/TRBV12-4	TRBJ1-5	NA	CASSRSNQPQHF	TGTGCCAGCAGCCGGAGCAATCAGCCCCAGCATTTT
NA	TRBV7-8	TRBJ1-5	NA	CASSMDPYSNQPQHF	TGTGCCAGCAGCATGGACCCTTATAGCAATCAGCCCCAGCATTTT
NA	TRBV6-5	TRBJ1-5	NA	CASRYVAINQPQHF	TGTGCCAGCAGATATGTGGCTATCAATCAGCCCCAGCATTTT
NA	TRBV3-1/TRBV3-2	TRBJ1-2	NA	CASSRPGHGYTF	TGTGCCAGCAGCCGTCCGGGGCATGGCTACACCTTC
NA	TRBV21-1	TRBJ2-2	NA	CASSKGTRQNSGELFF	TGTGCCAGCAGCAAGGGAACTAGACAGAACTCCGGGGAGCTGTTTTTT
TRBD2	TRBV6-4	TRBJ2-1	NA	CASSGTSGRDEQFF	TGTGCCAGCAGTGGGACTAGCGGGAGGGATGAGCAGTTCTTC
TRBD1	TRBV12-3/TRBV12-4	TRBJ1-6	NA	CASSQGGPLHF	TGTGCCAGCAGTCAGGGGGGACCCCTCCACTTT
NA	TRBV6-5	TRBJ2-3	NA	CASRTSAGSPIF	TGTGCCAGCAGGACTTCAGCTGGGTCCCCCATCTTT
TRBD2	TRBV4-2	TRBJ2-1	NA	CASSQESGDRYNEQFF	TGTGCCAGCAGCCAAGAAAGCGGGGATCGCTACAATGAGCAGTTCTTC
TRBD1	TRBV6-5	TRBJ1-1	NA	CASSYRTTGGSAEAFF	TGTGCCAGCAGTTACCGGACGACAGGGGGCTCTGCTGAAGCTTTCTTT
NA	TRBV19	TRBJ2-1	few	CASTGERRTYNEQFF	TGTGCCAGTACAGGCGAGCGGCGTACCTACAATGAGCAGTTCTTC
TRBD1	TRBV6-5	TRBJ1-1	NA	CASSPRGQGNTEAFF	TGTGCCAGCAGTCCACGTGGACAGGGTAACACTGAAGCTTTCTTT
TRBD2	TRBV15	TRBJ2-1	NA	CATRSMGGNYNEQFF	TGTGCCACCAGGTCCATGGGGGGGAATTACAATGAGCAGTTCTTC
TRBD1	TRBV3-1/TRBV3-2	TRBJ1-2	NA	CASRARRTGEANYGYTF	TGTGCCAGCAGAGCCCGAAGGACAGGGGAAGCTAACTATGGCTACACCTTC
NA	TRBV5-1	TRBJ2-2	NA	CASSPSPVNTGELFF	TGCGCCAGCAGCCCCTCCCCCGTTAACACCGGGGAGCTGTTTTTT
TRBD1	TRBV3-1/TRBV3-2	TRBJ1-2	NA	CASSPHSSDRGLYYGYTF	TGTGCCAGCAGCCCCCATAGTTCCGACAGGGGGTTGTACTATGGCTACACCTTC
TRBD2	TRBV3-1/TRBV3-2	TRBJ2-2	once	CASSPTSGHTGELFF	TGTGCCAGCAGCCCTACTAGCGGACACACCGGGGAGCTGTTTTTT
NA	TRBV27	TRBJ1-6	few	CASSFQGTYNSPLHF	TGTGCCAGCAGTTTCCAGGGGACCTATAATTCACCCCTCCACTTT
NA	TRBV5-1	TRBJ2-7	medium-sized	CASSLASSEQYF	TGCGCCAGCAGCTTGGCTAGCAGCGAGCAGTACTTC
NA	TRBV6-1	TRBJ2-4	NA	CASSEALRVRANIQYF	TGTGCCAGCAGTGAAGCTCTGAGGGTACGGGCAAACATTCAGTACTTC
NA	TRBV5-5	TRBJ2-1	NA	CASSFFPEGHNEQFF	TGTGCCAGCAGCTTTTTTCCCGAGGGGCACAATGAGCAGTTCTTC
NA	TRBV10-3	TRBJ1-6	NA	CAISDFQSNSPLHF	TGTGCCATCAGTGATTTTCAGTCCAATTCACCCCTCCACTTT
TRBD2	TRBV3-1/TRBV3-2	TRBJ2-7	NA	CASSPLAGGTYEQYF	TGTGCCAGCAGCCCTCTAGCGGGGGGGACCTACGAGCAGTACTTC
NA	TRBV2	TRBJ1-3	NA	CASSEQKLSGNTIYF	TGTGCCAGCAGTGAGCAGAAGCTCTCTGGAAACACCATATATTTT
NA	TRBV4-1	TRBJ2-2	NA	CASSQGRVGWGELFF	TGCGCCAGCAGCCAGGGCCGGGTAGGCTGGGGGGAGCTGTTTTTT
NA	TRBV21-1	TRBJ1-4	NA	CASSLGRPHEKLFF	TGTGCCAGCAGTTTAGGACGGCCCCATGAAAAACTGTTTTTT
NA	TRBV6-5	TRBJ2-5	NA	CASSLTETQYF	TGTGCCAGCAGTTTAACGGAGACCCAGTACTTC
NA	TRBV4-1	TRBJ1-5	NA	CASSQGQTHSNQPQHF	TGCGCCAGCAGCCAAGGACAGACACATAGCAATCAGCCCCAGCATTTT
NA	TRBV10-3	TRBJ2-2	NA	CAISESDWGPGELFF	TGTGCCATCAGTGAGTCGGATTGGGGGCCCGGGGAGCTGTTTTTT
NA	TRBV7-2	TRBJ1-5	NA	CASSLLNQPQHF	TGTGCCAGCAGCCTCCTGAATCAGCCCCAGCATTTT
NA	TRBV6-5	TRBJ2-7	NA	CASQRSLLPPEQYF	TGTGCCTCCCAGCGGTCTCTCCTTCCACCCGAGCAGTACTTC
TRBD2	TRBV9	TRBJ2-7	NA	CASSPLGLAGGLNRYEQYF	TGTGCCAGCAGCCCGCTCGGGCTAGCGGGAGGGTTGAACAGATACGAGCAGTACTTC